This TCR beta chain was recovered during a study of blood T cell repertoires in COVID-19. Study-wide background: T cells, B-cell-depleted T cells, or PBMCs provided the cDNA or gDNA that served as material.

Measured with immunoSEQ multiplex PCR; TCRdb has only the in-frame clones, and not every one. The repertoire holds fewer than 120,000 clones, with just over 75% as singletons. Germline CDR1 reads MNHEY; CDR2 reads SVGAGI. The CDR3 contains 14 residues. V was pared by 0 bases and J by 8 bases, with 10 bases between. This receptor was taken from a woman aged 80 or older with acute or convalescent COVID-19. The chain couples TRBV6-5 to TRBJ1-4; possible D gene TRBD1, 5 bases. The sequencing sample was made of peripheral blood. The CDR3 loop reads CASSYSKWGEKLFF. The DNA of the CDR3 is TGTGCCAGCAGTTACTCGAAATGGGGCGAAAAACTGTTTTTT.